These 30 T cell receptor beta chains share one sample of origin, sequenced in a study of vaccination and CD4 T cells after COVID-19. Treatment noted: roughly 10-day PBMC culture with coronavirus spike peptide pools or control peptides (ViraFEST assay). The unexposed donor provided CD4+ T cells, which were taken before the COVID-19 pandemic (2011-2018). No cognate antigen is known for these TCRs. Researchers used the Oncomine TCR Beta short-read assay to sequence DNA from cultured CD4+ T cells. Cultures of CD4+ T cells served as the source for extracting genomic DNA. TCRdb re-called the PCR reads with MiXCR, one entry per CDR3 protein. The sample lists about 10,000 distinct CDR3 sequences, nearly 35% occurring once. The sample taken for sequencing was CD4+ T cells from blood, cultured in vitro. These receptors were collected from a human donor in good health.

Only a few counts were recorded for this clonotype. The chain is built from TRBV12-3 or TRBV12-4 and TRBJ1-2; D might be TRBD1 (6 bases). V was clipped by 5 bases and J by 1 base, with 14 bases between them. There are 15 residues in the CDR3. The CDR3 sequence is CASSLGGPLNYGYTF. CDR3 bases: TGTGCCAGCAGTCTGGGGGGGCCCCTTAACTATGGCTACACCTTC.

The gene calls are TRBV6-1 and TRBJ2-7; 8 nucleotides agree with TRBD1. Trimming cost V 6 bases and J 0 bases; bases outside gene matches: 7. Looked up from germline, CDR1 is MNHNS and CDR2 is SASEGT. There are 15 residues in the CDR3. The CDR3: CASSLETGASYEQYF. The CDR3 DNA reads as TGTGCCAGCAGCCTTGAGACAGGGGCCTCCTACGAGCAGTACTTC.

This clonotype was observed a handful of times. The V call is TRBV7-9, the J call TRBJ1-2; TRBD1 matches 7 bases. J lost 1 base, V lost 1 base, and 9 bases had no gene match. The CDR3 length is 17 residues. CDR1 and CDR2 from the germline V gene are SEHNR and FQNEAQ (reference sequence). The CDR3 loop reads CASSLGFGAGGNYGYTF. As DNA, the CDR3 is TGTGCCAGCAGCTTAGGATTCGGGGCAGGGGGTAACTATGGCTACACCTTC.

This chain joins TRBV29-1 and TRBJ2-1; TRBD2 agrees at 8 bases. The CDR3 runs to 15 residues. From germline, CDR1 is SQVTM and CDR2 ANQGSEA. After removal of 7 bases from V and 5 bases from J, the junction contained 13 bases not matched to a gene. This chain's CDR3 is CSGRLANKGHNEQFF. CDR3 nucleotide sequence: TGCAGCGGACGACTAGCGAACAAGGGGCACAATGAGCAGTTCTTC.

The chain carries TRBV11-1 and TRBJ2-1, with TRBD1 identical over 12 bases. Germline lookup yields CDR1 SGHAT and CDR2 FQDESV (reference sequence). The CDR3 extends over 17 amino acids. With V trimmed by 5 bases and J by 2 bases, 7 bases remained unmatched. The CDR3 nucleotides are TGTGCCAGCAGCCCACGGGACAGGGGGCACCCCTACAATGAGCAGTTCTTC. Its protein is CASSPRDRGHPYNEQFF.

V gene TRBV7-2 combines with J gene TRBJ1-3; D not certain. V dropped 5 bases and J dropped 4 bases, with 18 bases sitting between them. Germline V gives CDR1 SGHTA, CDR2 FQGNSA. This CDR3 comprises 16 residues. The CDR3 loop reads CASSADVTSAGNTIYF. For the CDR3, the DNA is TGTGCCAGCAGCGCCGACGTTACATCTGCGGGAAACACCATATATTTT.

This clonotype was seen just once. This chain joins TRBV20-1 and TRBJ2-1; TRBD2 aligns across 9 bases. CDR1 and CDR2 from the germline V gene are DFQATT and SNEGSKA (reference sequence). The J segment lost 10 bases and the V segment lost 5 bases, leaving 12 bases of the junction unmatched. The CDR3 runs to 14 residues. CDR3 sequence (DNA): TGCAGTGCTCCCGGGGTAGCGGGAGATCGGGAGCAGTTCTTC. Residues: CSAPGVAGDREQFF.

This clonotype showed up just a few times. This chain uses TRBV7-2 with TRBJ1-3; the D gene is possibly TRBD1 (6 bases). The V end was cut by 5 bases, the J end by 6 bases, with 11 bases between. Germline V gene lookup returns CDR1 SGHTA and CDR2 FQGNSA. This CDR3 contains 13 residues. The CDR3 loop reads CASSPRTVNTIYF. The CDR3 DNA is TGTGCCAGCAGCCCCCGGACAGTAAACACCATATATTTT.

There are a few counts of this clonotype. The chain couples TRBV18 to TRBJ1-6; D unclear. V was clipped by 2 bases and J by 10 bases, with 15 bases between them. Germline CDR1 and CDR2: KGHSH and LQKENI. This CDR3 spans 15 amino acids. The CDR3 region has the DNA TGTGCCAGCTCACCATCGGGGAGCCTTGTCTCACCCCTCCACTTT. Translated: CASSPSGSLVSPLHF.

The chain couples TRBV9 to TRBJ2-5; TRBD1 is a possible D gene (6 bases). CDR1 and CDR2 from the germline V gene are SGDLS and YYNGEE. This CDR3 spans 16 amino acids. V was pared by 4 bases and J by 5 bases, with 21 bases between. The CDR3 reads CASSPRGGDLQETQYF. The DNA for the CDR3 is TGTGCCAGCAGCCCCCGAGGGGGTGACTTACAGGAGACCCAGTACTTC.

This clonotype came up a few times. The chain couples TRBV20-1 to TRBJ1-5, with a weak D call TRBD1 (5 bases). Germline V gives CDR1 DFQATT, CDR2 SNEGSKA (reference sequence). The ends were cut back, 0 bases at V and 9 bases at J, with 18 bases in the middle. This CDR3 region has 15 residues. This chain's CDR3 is CSARDVGTGTGPQHF. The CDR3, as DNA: TGCAGTGCTAGAGACGTCGGTACAGGCACTGGGCCCCAGCATTTT.

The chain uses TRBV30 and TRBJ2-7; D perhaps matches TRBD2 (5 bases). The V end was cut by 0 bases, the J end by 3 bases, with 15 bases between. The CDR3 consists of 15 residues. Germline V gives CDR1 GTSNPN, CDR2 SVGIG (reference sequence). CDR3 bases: TGTGCCTGGAGTGTACCGGGATTAGTAGGCTACGAGCAGTACTTC. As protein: CAWSVPGLVGYEQYF.

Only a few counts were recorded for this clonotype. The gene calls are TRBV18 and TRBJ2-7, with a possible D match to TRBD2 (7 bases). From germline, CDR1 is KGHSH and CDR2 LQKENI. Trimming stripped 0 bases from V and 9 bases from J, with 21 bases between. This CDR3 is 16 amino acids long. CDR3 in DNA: TGTGCCAGCTCACCACCGTGGCGGGGGCCAACCAACAGGCAGTACTTC. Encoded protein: CASSPPWRGPTNRQYF.

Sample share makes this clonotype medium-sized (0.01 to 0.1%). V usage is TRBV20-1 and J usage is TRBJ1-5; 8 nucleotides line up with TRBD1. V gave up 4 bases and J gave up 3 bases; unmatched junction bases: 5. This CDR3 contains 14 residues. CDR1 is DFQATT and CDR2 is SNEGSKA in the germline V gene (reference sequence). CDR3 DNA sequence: TGCAGTGCTACGGACAGGGCATTCAATCAGCCCCAGCATTTT. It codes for CSATDRAFNQPQHF.

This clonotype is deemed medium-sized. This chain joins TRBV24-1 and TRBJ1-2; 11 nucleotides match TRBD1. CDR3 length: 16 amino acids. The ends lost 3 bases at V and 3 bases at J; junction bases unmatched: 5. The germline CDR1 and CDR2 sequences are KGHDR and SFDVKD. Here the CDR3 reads CATSDRGQGAHYGYTF. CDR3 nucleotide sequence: TGTGCCACCAGTGATCGAGGACAGGGGGCCCACTATGGCTACACCTTC.

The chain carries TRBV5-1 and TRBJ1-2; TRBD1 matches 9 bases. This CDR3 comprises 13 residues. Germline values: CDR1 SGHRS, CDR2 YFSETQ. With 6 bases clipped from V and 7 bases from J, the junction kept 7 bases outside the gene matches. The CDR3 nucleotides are TGCGCCAGCACCGGTTCGGGACAGGGTGGCTACACCTTC. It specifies CASTGSGQGGYTF. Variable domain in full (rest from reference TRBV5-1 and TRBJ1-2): KAGVTQTPRYLIKTRGQQVTLSCSPISGHRSVSWYQQTPGQGLQFLFEYFSETQRNKGNFPGRFSGRQFSNSRSEMNVSTLELGDSALYLCASTGSGQGGYTFGSGTRLTVV.

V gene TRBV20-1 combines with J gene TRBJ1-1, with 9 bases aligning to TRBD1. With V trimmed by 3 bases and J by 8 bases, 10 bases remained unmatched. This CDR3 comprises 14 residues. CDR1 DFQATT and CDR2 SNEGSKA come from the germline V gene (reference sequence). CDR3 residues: CSARMDNTGGEAFF. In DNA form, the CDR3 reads TGCAGTGCTAGGATGGACAATACAGGGGGCGAAGCTTTCTTT.

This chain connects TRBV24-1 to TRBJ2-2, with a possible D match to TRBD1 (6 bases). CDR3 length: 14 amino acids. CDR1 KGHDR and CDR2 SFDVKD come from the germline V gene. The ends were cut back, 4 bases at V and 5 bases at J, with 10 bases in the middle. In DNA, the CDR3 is TGTGCCACCAGTGACCCTAGGGGGACCGGGGAGCTGTTTTTT. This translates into CATSDPRGTGELFF.

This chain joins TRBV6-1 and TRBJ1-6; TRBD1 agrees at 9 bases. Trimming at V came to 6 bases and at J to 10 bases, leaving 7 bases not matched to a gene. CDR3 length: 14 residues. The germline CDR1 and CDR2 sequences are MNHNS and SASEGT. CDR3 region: CASSDRTGASPLHF. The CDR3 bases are TGTGCCAGCAGCGATAGGACAGGGGCATCACCCCTCCACTTT.

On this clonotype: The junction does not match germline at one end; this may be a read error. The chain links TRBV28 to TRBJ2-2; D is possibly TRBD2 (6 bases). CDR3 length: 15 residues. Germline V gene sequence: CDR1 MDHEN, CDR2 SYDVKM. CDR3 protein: CASSLRLANTGELFF. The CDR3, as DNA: TGTGCCAGCAGTTTAAGGCTAGCGAATACCGGGGAGCTGTTTTTT.

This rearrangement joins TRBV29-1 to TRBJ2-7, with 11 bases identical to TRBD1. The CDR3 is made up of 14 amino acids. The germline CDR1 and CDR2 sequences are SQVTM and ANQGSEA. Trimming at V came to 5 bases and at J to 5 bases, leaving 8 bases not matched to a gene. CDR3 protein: CSVRTDRGQDEQYF. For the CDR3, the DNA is TGCAGCGTTCGAACGGACAGGGGGCAGGACGAGCAGTACTTC.

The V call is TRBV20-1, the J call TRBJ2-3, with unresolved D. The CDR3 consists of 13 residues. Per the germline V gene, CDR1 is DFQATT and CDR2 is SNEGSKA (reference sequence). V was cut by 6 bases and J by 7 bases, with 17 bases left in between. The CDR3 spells CSALSSGTNTQYF. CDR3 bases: TGCAGTGCCCTAAGTAGTGGCACGAATACGCAGTATTTT.

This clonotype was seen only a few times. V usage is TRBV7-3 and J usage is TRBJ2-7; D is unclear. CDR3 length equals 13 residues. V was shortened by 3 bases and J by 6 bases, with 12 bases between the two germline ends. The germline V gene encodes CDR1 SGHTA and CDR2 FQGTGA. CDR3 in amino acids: CASSLGGTFEQYF. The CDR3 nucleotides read TGTGCCAGCAGCTTGGGCGGTACCTTCGAGCAGTACTTC.

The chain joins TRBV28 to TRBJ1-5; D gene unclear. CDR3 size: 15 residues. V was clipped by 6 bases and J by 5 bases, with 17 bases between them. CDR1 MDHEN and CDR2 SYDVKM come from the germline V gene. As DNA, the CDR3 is TGTGCCAGCAGCCCGACCCAAAAGTGGGATCAGCCCCAGCATTTT. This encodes CASSPTQKWDQPQHF.

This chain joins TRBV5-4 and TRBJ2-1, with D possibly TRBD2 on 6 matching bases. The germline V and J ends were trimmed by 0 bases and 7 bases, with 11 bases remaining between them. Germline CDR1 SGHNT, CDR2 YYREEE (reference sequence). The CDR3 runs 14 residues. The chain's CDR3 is CASSLVGSRNEQFF. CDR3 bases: TGTGCCAGCAGCTTGGTCGGGAGCCGGAATGAGCAGTTCTTC.

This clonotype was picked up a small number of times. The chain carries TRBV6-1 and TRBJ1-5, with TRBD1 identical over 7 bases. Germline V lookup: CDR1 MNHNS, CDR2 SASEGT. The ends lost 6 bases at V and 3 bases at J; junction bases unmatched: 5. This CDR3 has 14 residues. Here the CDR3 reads CASRPQGINQPQHF. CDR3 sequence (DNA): TGTGCCAGCAGGCCACAGGGGATCAATCAGCCCCAGCATTTT.

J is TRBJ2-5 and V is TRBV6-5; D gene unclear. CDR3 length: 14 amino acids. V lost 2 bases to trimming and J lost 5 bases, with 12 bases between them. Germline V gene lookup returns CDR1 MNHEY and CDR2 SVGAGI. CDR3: CASSYVGKDETQYF. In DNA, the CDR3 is TGTGCCAGCAGTTACGTTGGCAAGGACGAGACCCAGTACTTC.

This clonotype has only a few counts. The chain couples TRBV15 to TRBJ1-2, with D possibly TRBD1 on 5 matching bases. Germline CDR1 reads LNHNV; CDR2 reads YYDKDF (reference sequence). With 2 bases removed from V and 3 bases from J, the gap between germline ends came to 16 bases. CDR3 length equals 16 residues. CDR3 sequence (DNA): TGTGCCACCAGCAGACGCCTAGGGCGGGGGGACTATGGCTACACCTTC. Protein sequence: CATSRRLGRGDYGYTF. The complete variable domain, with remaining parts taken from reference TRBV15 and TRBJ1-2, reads DAMVIQNPRYQVTQFGKPVTLSCSQTLNHNVMYWYQQKSSQAPKLLFHYYDKDFNNEADTPDNFQSRRPNTSFCFLDIRSPGLGDTAMYLCATSRRLGRGDYGYTFGSGTRLTVV.

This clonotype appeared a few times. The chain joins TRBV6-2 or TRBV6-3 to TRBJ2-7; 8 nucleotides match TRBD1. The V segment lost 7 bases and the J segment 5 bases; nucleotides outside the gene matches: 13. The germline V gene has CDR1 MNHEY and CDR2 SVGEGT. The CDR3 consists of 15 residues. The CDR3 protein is CASTPIWQGAHEQYF. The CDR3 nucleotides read TGTGCCAGCACCCCCATATGGCAGGGGGCTCACGAGCAGTACTTC.

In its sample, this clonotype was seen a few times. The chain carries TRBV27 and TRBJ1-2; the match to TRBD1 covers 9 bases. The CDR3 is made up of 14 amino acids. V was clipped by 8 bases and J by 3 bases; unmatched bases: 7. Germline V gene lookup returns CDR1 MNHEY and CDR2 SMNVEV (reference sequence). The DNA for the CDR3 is TGTGCCAGCCGGGACAGGGTCGGCGACTATGGCTACACCTTC. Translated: CASRDRVGDYGYTF.